This is a list of T cell receptor beta chains from one sample in a study of T cell responses to AZD1222 COVID-19 vaccine. Libraries were prepared by immunoSEQ multiplex PCR; TCRdb keeps only in-frame clonotypes and omits some of them. This sample carries over 130,000 clones, about 91% of them seen once, and the ten largest clones take 9.3%. The sequencing used peripheral blood, collected 28 days after the second AZD1222 dose. The source of these receptors is an adult who received the AZD1222 COVID-19 vaccine. Each CDR3 is given with its conserved first and last residue. The D gene is left open where the match is weak.

>TRBV5-5|NA|TRBJ1-2
CASSWWQFENYGYTF
>TRBV7-6|TRBD1|TRBJ1-1
CASSLAGTGVTEAFF
>TRBV2|TRBD1|TRBJ2-1
CASSERKDRGNEQFF
>TRBV11-2|TRBD1|TRBJ2-7
CASSLPGTGFHEQYF
>TRBV4-1|NA|TRBJ1-6
CASSPSSNSPLHF
>TRBV7-6|NA|TRBJ2-1
CASSLSGPRFF
>TRBV12-3/TRBV12-4|NA|TRBJ1-5
CASSYSSNQPQHF
>TRBV25-1|NA|TRBJ1-1
CAAGLNTEAFF
>TRBV29-1|NA|TRBJ1-1
CSAIENTEAFF
>TRBV18|TRBD1|TRBJ2-1
CASSPDRASGNEQFF
>TRBV2|NA|TRBJ2-5
CASRLRNSHFQETQYF
>TRBV24-1|TRBD1|TRBJ1-2
CATSETGQVGGYTF
>TRBV7-9|NA|TRBJ1-1
CASSPSGGATEAFF
>TRBV10-3|TRBD2|TRBJ2-7
CAISAAGTSSLYEQYF
>TRBV7-9|TRBD1|TRBJ1-2
CASSPPPGQFNPYGYTF
>TRBV19|NA|TRBJ2-1
CASSIDQTEYNEQFF
>TRBV19|TRBD2|TRBJ2-7
CASSTSGRSSYEQYF
>TRBV18|NA|TRBJ1-2
CASSPPMAQRAYGYTF
>TRBV30|NA|TRBJ1-3
CAWSAQNTIYF
>TRBV28|NA|TRBJ1-2
CASSLPSNYGYTF
>TRBV6-2/TRBV6-3|TRBD1|TRBJ1-2
CASSYRDRLIHGYTF
>TRBV28|TRBD1|TRBJ1-2
CASSFRPVGDRIGMNYGYTF
>TRBV4-1|NA|TRBJ1-4
CASSLGAGNEKLFF
>TRBV19|NA|TRBJ1-1
CASSMVWGRHTEAFF
>TRBV5-4|NA|TRBJ1-2
CASSLESTYGYTF
>TRBV2|NA|TRBJ2-2
CASSDQGRTGELFF
>TRBV19|NA|TRBJ1-1
CASQGIAEAFF
>TRBV5-6|NA|TRBJ1-2
CASSFGTYYGYTF
>TRBV7-2|NA|TRBJ2-1
CASSTRDGYNEQFF
>TRBV4-1|NA|TRBJ2-4
CASSRNLGDIQYF
>TRBV28|NA|TRBJ1-5
CASNVQPQHF
>TRBV19|TRBD2|TRBJ2-1
CASSAGTSGVNEQFF
>TRBV12-3/TRBV12-4|NA|TRBJ1-2
CASSLHNNYGYTF
>TRBV11-2|NA|TRBJ2-5
CASRPQGRETQYF
>TRBV7-3|NA|TRBJ2-4
CASSSRGSDIQYF
>TRBV6-5|NA|TRBJ1-4
CASSSEQEEEKLFF
>TRBV7-9|TRBD2|TRBJ2-1
CASSFLSGRPHNEQFF
>TRBV18|NA|TRBJ1-2
CASSPEGGEHGYTF
>TRBV20-1|TRBD1|TRBJ2-5
CSASSQGEETQYF
>TRBV5-4|NA|TRBJ1-2
CASSPRRSTGYGYTF